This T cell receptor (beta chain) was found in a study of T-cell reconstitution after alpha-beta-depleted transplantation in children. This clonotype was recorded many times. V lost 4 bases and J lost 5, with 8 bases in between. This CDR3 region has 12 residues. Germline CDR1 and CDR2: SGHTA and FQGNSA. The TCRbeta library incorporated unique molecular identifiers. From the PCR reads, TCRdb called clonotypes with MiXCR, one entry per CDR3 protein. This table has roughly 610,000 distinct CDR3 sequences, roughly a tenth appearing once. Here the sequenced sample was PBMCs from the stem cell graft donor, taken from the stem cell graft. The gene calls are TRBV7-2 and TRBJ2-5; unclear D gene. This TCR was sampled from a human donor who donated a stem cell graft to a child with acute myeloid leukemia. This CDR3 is CASSSRRETQYF. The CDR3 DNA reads TGTGCCAGCAGCTCGCGTCGGGAGACCCAGTACTTC.